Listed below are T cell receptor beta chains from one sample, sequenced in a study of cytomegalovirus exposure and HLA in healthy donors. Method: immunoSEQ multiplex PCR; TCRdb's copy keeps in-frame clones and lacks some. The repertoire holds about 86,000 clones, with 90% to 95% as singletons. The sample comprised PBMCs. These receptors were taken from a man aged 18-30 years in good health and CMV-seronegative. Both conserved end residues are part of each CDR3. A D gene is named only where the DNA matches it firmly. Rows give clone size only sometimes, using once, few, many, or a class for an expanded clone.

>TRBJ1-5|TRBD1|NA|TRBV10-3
CAISDAGGQPQHF
TGTGCCATCAGTGATGCAGGGGGCCAGCCCCAGCATTTT
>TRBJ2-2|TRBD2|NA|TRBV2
CASSSPGTSGGAGSGELFF
TGTGCCAGCAGTTCTCCCGGGACTAGCGGGGGGGCCGGGAGCGGGGAGCTGTTTTTT
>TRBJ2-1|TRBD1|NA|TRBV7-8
CASSFRWQGDNEQFF
TGTGCCAGCAGCTTTCGGTGGCAGGGGGACAATGAGCAGTTCTTC
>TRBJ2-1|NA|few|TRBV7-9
CASSQTALVGSNEQFF
TGTGCCAGCAGCCAAACAGCACTAGTTGGGTCGAATGAGCAGTTCTTC
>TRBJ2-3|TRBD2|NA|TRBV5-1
CASSWLPKLAGVTPDTQYF
TGCGCCAGCAGCTGGCTACCCAAACTAGCGGGAGTAACACCCGATACGCAGTATTTT
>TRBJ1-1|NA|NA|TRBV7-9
CASSPPGRGTEAFF
TGTGCCAGCAGCCCCCCGGGCCGCGGGACTGAAGCTTTCTTT
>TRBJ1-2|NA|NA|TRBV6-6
CASSYPSWDTWTGYTF
TGTGCCAGCAGTTACCCGAGCTGGGACACCTGGACGGGCTACACCTTC
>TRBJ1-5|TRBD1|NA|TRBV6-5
CATSRGTGVDQPQHF
TGTGCCACCTCCCGGGGGACAGGGGTCGATCAGCCCCAGCATTTT
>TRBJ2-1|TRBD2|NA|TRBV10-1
CASSSPGTSGSLSYNEQFF
TGCGCCAGCAGTTCTCCCGGGACTAGCGGGAGTTTGTCCTACAATGAGCAGTTCTTC
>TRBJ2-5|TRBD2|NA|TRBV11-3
CASSLGTSGATETQYF
TGTGCCAGCAGCTTAGGAACTAGCGGGGCGACCGAGACCCAGTACTTC
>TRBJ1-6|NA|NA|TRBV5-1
CASNLGPGGDSPLHF
TGCGCCAGCAACTTGGGGCCCGGCGGAGATTCACCCCTCCACTTT
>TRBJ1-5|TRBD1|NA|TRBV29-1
CSGGQGADQPQHF
TGCAGCGGCGGACAGGGGGCCGATCAGCCCCAGCATTTT
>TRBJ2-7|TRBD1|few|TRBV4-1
CASSQVGQGGRYF
TGCGCCAGCAGCCAAGTAGGACAGGGGGGACGGTACTTC
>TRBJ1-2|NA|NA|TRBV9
CASREDSPNYGYTF
TGTGCCAGCAGAGAGGACAGCCCTAACTATGGCTACACCTTC
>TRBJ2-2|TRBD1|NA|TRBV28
CASSSAGTGNTGELFF
TGTGCCAGCAGTTCTGCCGGGACAGGGAACACCGGGGAGCTGTTTTTT
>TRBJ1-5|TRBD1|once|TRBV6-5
CASRRQGVGQPQHF
TGTGCCAGCAGACGACAGGGGGTGGGTCAGCCCCAGCATTTT
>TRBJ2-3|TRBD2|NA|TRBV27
CASSLLGRVTQYF
TGTGCCAGCAGTTTGTTAGGGAGGGTTACGCAGTATTTT
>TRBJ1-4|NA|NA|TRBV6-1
CASSGQDSTNEKLFF
TGTGCCAGCAGTGGACAGGATTCAACTAATGAAAAACTGTTTTTT
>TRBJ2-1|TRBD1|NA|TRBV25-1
CASRGQGVANEQFF
TGTGCCAGCAGGGGCCAGGGGGTTGCGAATGAGCAGTTCTTC
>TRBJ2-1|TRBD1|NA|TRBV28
CASRRQGFYNEQFF
TGTGCCAGCAGGCGACAGGGCTTCTACAATGAGCAGTTCTTC
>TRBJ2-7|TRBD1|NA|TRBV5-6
CASHRDRVTYEQYF
TGTGCCAGTCACCGGGACAGGGTCACCTACGAGCAGTACTTC
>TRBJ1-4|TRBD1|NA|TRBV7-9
CASSSTGGLEKLFF
TGTGCCAGCAGCTCGACAGGGGGACTTGAAAAACTGTTTTTT
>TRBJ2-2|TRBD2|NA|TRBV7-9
CASSFSGTSPGELFF
TGTGCCAGCAGCTTTAGCGGGACCTCGCCCGGGGAGCTGTTTTTT
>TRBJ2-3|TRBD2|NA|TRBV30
CAWGRSSGGGTDTQYF
TGTGCCTGGGGGAGATCAAGCGGGGGCGGCACAGATACGCAGTATTTT
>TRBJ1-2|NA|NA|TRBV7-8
CASSLETSGYTF
TGTGCCAGCAGCTTAGAGACAAGCGGCTACACCTTC
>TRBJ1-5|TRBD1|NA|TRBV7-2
CASSSDLYRGRQPQHF
TGTGCCAGCAGCTCAGACTTATACAGGGGACGGCAGCCCCAGCATTTT
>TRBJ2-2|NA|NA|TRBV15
CATSRDLGAGELFF
TGTGCCACCAGCAGAGATTTAGGGGCCGGGGAGCTGTTTTTT
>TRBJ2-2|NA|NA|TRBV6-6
CASSPRRDTGELFF
TGTGCCAGCAGCCCCCGTCGGGACACCGGGGAGCTGTTTTTT
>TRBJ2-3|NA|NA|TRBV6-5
CASSYRSEARGTQYF
TGTGCCAGCAGTTACCGGAGTGAAGCCCGTGGTACGCAGTATTTT
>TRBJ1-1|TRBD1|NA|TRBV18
CASSLDRELNTEAFF
TGTGCCAGCTCACTGGACAGGGAACTGAACACTGAAGCTTTCTTT
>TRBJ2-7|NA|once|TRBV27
CASSLSGREQYF
TGTGCCAGCAGTTTATCTGGGCGCGAGCAGTACTTC
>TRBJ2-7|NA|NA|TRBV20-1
CSASSSYEQYF
TGCAGTGCTAGTAGTTCCTACGAGCAGTACTTC
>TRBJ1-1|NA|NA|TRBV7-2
CASSSQKGVEAFF
TGTGCCAGCAGCTCACAAAAGGGGGTTGAAGCTTTCTTT
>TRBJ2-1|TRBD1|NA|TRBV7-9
CASSFSGGRGFEQFF
TGTGCCAGCAGCTTCTCAGGGGGTCGGGGATTTGAGCAGTTCTTC
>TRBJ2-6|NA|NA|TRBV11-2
CASSSVGQRRSRVLTF
TGTGCCAGCAGCTCAGTCGGACAGCGACGGTCCCGGGTCCTGACTTTC
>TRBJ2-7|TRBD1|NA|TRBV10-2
CASSPGQGSSYEQYF
TGCGCCAGCAGTCCCGGACAGGGCTCTAGCTACGAGCAGTACTTC